What follows are 6 T cell receptor beta chains derived from one specimen sequenced in a study of OX40 agonist ivuxolimab in advanced cancers. The table came from immunoSEQ multiplex PCR; TCRdb's copy has only in-frame clones and leaves some out. The repertoire consists of 70,000 to 95,000 clones, with about 90% occurring once and the leading ten covering around 0.54%. The sequenced sample was CD4+ or CD8+ T cells sorted from blood, obtained in a trial of the OX40 agonist ivuxolimab. Receptor source: an adult with an advanced solid tumor such as melanoma, head and neck, liver or kidney cancer.

In this sample, this clone turned up once. This chain joins TRBV9 and TRBJ1-1; no reliable D call. With 3 bases removed from V and 1 base from J, the gap between germline ends came to 10 bases. CDR1 and CDR2 from the germline V gene are SGDLS and YYNGEE. The CDR3 has 14 residues. The CDR3 DNA is TGTGCCAGCAGCGCCCCCGGGGAGAACACTGAAGCTTTCTTT. Translated: CASSAPGENTEAFF.

The chain links TRBV18 to TRBJ2-7; 10 positions match TRBD2. Germline CDR1 reads KGHSH; CDR2 reads LQKENI. With 6 bases clipped from V and 1 base from J, the junction kept 9 bases outside the gene matches. The CDR3 is made up of 16 amino acids. CDR3 sequence: CASSGVAGGLSYEQYF. Here the CDR3 DNA reads TGTGCCAGCTCGGGAGTAGCGGGAGGTCTTTCCTACGAGCAGTACTTC.

V gene TRBV11-2 combines with J gene TRBJ1-5; D gene uncertain. Per germline, CDR1 SGHAT and CDR2 FQNNGV. The CDR3 spans 14 residues. Deletions cut 3 bases from V and 3 bases from J, with 9 bases between. The CDR3 spells CASSFSQINQPQHF. For the CDR3, the DNA is TGTGCCAGCAGCTTCAGCCAGATCAATCAGCCCCAGCATTTT.

CDR3 region: CASSKGLAGYNEQFF. DNA for the CDR3: TGTGCCAGTAGTAAAGGACTAGCGGGGTACAATGAGCAGTTCTTC. This chain uses TRBV19 with TRBJ2-1; 12 nucleotides line up with TRBD2. After removal of 4 bases from V and 4 bases from J, the junction contained 2 bases not matched to a gene. CDR3 length equals 15 residues. The V gene's germline CDR1 is LNHDA and CDR2 SQIVND (reference sequence).

The V and J genes are TRBV6-5 and TRBJ1-3; D not certain. The CDR3 has 14 residues. Per germline, CDR1 MNHEY and CDR2 SVGAGI. The V gene lost 2 bases and the J gene lost 4 bases, with 9 bases spanning the gap. DNA of the CDR3: TGTGCCAGCAGTTACCAGCAAACGGGAAACACCATATATTTT. Encoded protein: CASSYQQTGNTIYF.

The V gene is TRBV11-2, the J gene TRBJ2-7; TRBD1 is a possible D gene (6 bases). V was clipped by 1 base and J by 6 bases, with 16 bases between them. CDR1 is SGHAT, CDR2 FQNNGV, per germline. This CDR3 has 15 residues. The CDR3 spells CASSLGRGTESEQYF. CDR3 DNA: TGTGCCAGCAGCTTAGGCAGGGGTACGGAGAGCGAGCAGTACTTC.